The T cell receptor (beta chain) described here comes from a study of response to subunit inactivated influenza vaccine. TCRdb re-called the RT-PCR reads through MiXCR, storing one row per CDR3 protein. The sample contains roughly 700,000 distinct CDR3 sequences, approximately 14% of which appear only once. This clonotype was counted a few times. CDR3 size: 14 residues. Germline lookup yields CDR1 SGHTA and CDR2 FQGNSA. Trimming at V came to 1 base and at J to 7 bases, leaving 4 bases not matched to a gene. The origin of this receptor is a man over 45 who received an inactivated influenza vaccine. This specimen consisted of PBMCs from blood, obtained approximately 12 days after vaccination. The chain links TRBV7-2 to TRBJ2-4, with 7 bases lining up with TRBD2. CDR3 DNA sequence: TGTGCCAGCAGCTTAGGTGGGAGGGTTAACATTCAGTACTTC. Residues: CASSLGGRVNIQYF.